This T cell receptor beta chain derives from a study of T cells in Graves' hyperthyroidism and ophthalmopathy. General study points: For ophthalmopathy, model prediction preceded onset by a median 6.5 months.

This clonotype was counted only a few times. Its antigen is unidentified. RNA transcripts provided the source from which TCR beta CDR3 regions were amplified. TCR CDR3 regions were first amplified by RT-PCR with HTBI primers. TCRdb called the multiplex PCR reads again in MiXCR, with one record for every CDR3 protein. The sample includes 550,000 to 700,000 distinct CDR3 sequences, 46% seen only once; the top ten take around 20%. This CDR3 spans 18 amino acids. Looked up from germline, CDR1 is MNHEY and CDR2 is SVGAGI. Trimming cost V 4 bases and J 0 bases, with 22 bases left between them. The V call is TRBV6-5, the J call TRBJ2-7; D gene uncertain. The sequencing sample was made of peripheral blood or thyroid tissue (not recorded which). The receptor comes from an adult woman with Graves' disease, either hyperthyroidism or ophthalmopathy (not recorded which). CDR3: CASSSQAGLRASSYEQYF. CDR3 DNA sequence: TGTGCCAGCAGTTCGCAGGCTGGGCTTCGGGCTAGCTCCTACGAGCAGTACTTC.